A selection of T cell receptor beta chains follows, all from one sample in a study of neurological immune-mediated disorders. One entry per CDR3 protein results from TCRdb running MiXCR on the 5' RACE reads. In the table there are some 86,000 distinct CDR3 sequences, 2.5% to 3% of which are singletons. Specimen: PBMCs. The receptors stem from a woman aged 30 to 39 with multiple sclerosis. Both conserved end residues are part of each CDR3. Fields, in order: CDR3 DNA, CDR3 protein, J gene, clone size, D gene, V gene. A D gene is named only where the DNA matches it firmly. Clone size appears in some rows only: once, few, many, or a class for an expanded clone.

TGCAGTGCTAGGGGCGGTGGTGGCTACACCTTC CSARGGGGYTF TRBJ1-2 many NA TRBV20-1
TGTGCCAGTAGTATTAGCGGACCCCTTTACGAGCAGTACTTC CASSISGPLYEQYF TRBJ2-7 many NA TRBV19
TGTGCCAGCAGCACGGGACAGGGAGGAGGTCGGCCTAATGAAAAACTGTTTTTT CASSTGQGGGRPNEKLFF TRBJ1-4 many TRBD1 TRBV7-9
TGCAGTGCTAGAGTGAGTCTAGCGAATTACAATGAGCAGTTCTTC CSARVSLANYNEQFF TRBJ2-1 many NA TRBV20-1
TGTGCCAGCTCACCCGGGACAGGGCAGTACGAGCAGTACTTC CASSPGTGQYEQYF TRBJ2-7 many TRBD1 TRBV18
TGTGCCAGCAGTCGGACTAGCGGGCTGTCGTCCTACGAGCAGTACTTC CASSRTSGLSSYEQYF TRBJ2-7 NA TRBD2 TRBV5-6
TGTGCCAGCAGTGGACTAGCGGAGAACAATGAGCAGTTCTTC CASSGLAENNEQFF TRBJ2-1 many TRBD2 TRBV12-3/TRBV12-4
TGTGACAGCAGCACCGGACGGTATGGCTACACCTTC CDSSTGRYGYTF TRBJ1-2 NA NA TRBV28
TGTGCCAGCTCACGCGGGACGGTGGGCGGATCGGCTGAAGCTTTCTTT CASSRGTVGGSAEAFF TRBJ1-1 many NA TRBV18
TGTGCCAGCAGCTTGTTCGGAGGGGGGGGACAGCCCCAGCATTTT CASSLFGGGGQPQHF TRBJ1-5 many NA TRBV5-6
TGTGCCAGCAGCCAATACGAGGGCGTCACTGAAGCTTTCTTT CASSQYEGVTEAFF TRBJ1-1 many NA TRBV14
TGTGCCAGCAGCTTTACCTACGAGCAGTACTTC CASSFTYEQYF TRBJ2-7 many NA TRBV5-6
TGTGCCAGCAGCCCTCCAGGTGGGGAAAACACTGAAGCTTTCTTT CASSPPGGENTEAFF TRBJ1-1 many NA TRBV9
TGTGCCAGCAGCCAGCCCGGGACATCCAATGAGCAGTTCTTC CASSQPGTSNEQFF TRBJ2-1 many NA TRBV7-8
TGCGCCAGCAGCTTGGACAGGGCGAACACCGGGGAGCTGTTTTTT CASSLDRANTGELFF TRBJ2-2 many NA TRBV5-1
TGCAGCGTTGTGGCTAGCGGAAGCTCCTACGAGCAGTACTTC CSVVASGSSYEQYF TRBJ2-7 many TRBD2 TRBV29-1
TGTGCCAGCAGCCAAGGTGGGGGGCCTGGCTACACCTTC CASSQGGGPGYTF TRBJ1-2 many NA TRBV3-1
TGTGCCAGCAGCCTAACGGACACCTACGAGCAGTACTTC CASSLTDTYEQYF TRBJ2-7 many NA TRBV9
TGTGCCAGCATGGGGACGGCGAACACTGAAGCTTTCTTT CASMGTANTEAFF TRBJ1-1 many NA TRBV25-1
TGTGCCAGCAGCTCACTCGGACTAGCGGGAGGCATAACGAGGGGGCTGCAGTTCTTC CASSSLGLAGGITRGLQFF TRBJ2-1 many TRBD2 TRBV11-2
TGTGCCAGCAGCTCATTTAGGCCCGTTACTGAAGCTTTCTTT CASSSFRPVTEAFF TRBJ1-1 many NA TRBV7-8
TGCAGCGTTGAAGGACGCGGGTACAATGAGCAGTTCTTC CSVEGRGYNEQFF TRBJ2-1 many NA TRBV29-1
TGTGCCAGCAGTGCTGCGACAGGGGGCGTCTATGGCTACACCTTC CASSAATGGVYGYTF TRBJ1-2 many TRBD1 TRBV2
TGTGCCAGCAGCCCTCCCGGACTAGCGAAAGAGACCCAGTACTTC CASSPPGLAKETQYF TRBJ2-5 many TRBD2 TRBV7-2
TGTGCCATCCCAGGCCCGGGACTAGCGGGGACCGGGGAGCTGTTTTTT CAIPGPGLAGTGELFF TRBJ2-2 many TRBD2 TRBV10-3
TGTGCCACCAGCTCCAATGAGAGGTACGAGCAGTACTTC CATSSNERYEQYF TRBJ2-7 many NA TRBV15
TGTGCCACCGAAGGACAGGGTGGAGGAGAGACCCAGTACTTC CATEGQGGGETQYF TRBJ2-5 many TRBD1 TRBV28
TGTGCCAGCAGTTACCGGACTAGCCTAAAGGGTGAGCAGTTCTTC CASSYRTSLKGEQFF TRBJ2-1 many TRBD2 TRBV6-5
TGTGCCAGCAGGTTAACCCCCGGGGAGACCCAGTACTTC CASRLTPGETQYF TRBJ2-5 many NA TRBV7-2
TGCAGTGCTCCTACAGGGTTTCAAGAGACCCAGTACTTC CSAPTGFQETQYF TRBJ2-5 many NA TRBV20-1
TGTGCCAGCAGCTCTCGCGGAGAGGGTGGCTACACCTTC CASSSRGEGGYTF TRBJ1-2 few NA TRBV4-2
TGTGCCAGCAGCTTAGCCGCCCGGGGGGACACTGAAGCTTTCTTT CASSLAARGDTEAFF TRBJ1-1 many NA TRBV7-6
TGTGCCACCAGCAGAGAAGTGGACAGCAAAAATCAGCCCCAGCATTTT CATSREVDSKNQPQHF TRBJ1-5 many NA TRBV15
TGCAGTGCCAACCGGGCCCTAAGGGGTTACAATGAGCAGTTCTTC CSANRALRGYNEQFF TRBJ2-1 many NA TRBV20-1
TGTGCCAGCAGTTCGACGGACGGAGGGGGGTTCAATGAGCAGTTCTTC CASSSTDGGGFNEQFF TRBJ2-1 many NA TRBV6-6
TGTGCCAGCAGTGAAGGGCTTAGTGGGGCCAACGTCCTGACTTTC CASSEGLSGANVLTF TRBJ2-6 many NA TRBV2
TGTGCCAGCATTCCTAGCGGGGTGCAAGAGACCCAGTACTTC CASIPSGVQETQYF TRBJ2-5 many TRBD2 TRBV7-2
TGTGCCAGCAGTTACCAGGCGGGAATGCGCACAGATACGCAGTATTTT CASSYQAGMRTDTQYF TRBJ2-3 many NA TRBV6-5
TGTGCCAGCAGTTTGGAGCGGAGCACTGAAGCTTTCTTT CASSLERSTEAFF TRBJ1-1 many NA TRBV12-3/TRBV12-4
TGCAGCGCCAATCGGCTAGCGGGAGTCGAGAGAAACATTCAGTACTTC CSANRLAGVERNIQYF TRBJ2-4 many TRBD2 TRBV29-1
TGTGCCAGCAGCAAAGCACCCCACTCGCGGGCCCTCCAGGAGACCCAGTACTTC CASSKAPHSRALQETQYF TRBJ2-5 many NA TRBV21-1
TGCAGTGCTAGACGCAATGAGCAGTTCTTC CSARRNEQFF TRBJ2-1 many NA TRBV20-1
TGTGCCAGCAGCTGGAGGACAGCTAACTATGGCTACACCTTC CASSWRTANYGYTF TRBJ1-2 many NA TRBV5-6
TGTGCCAGCAAGGCTAGCGGGAGTCTGAGCTCCTACGAGCAGTACTTC CASKASGSLSSYEQYF TRBJ2-7 many TRBD2 TRBV6-6
TGTGCCAGCAGCGCAACTAGCGCGGAAGAGACCCAGTACTTC CASSATSAEETQYF TRBJ2-5 many TRBD2 TRBV2
TGTGCCAGCAGTTACTCCCAGGGACCTTACACCGGGGAGCTGTTTTTT CASSYSQGPYTGELFF TRBJ2-2 many NA TRBV6-5
TGTGCCAGCAGCCCCTACTTGGCAGATACGCAGTATTTT CASSPYLADTQYF TRBJ2-3 many NA TRBV7-2
TGTGCCAGTACACCTAAGGACAGGGGCTCGAAGCAGCCCCAGCATTTT CASTPKDRGSKQPQHF TRBJ1-5 many TRBD1 TRBV5-8
TGCGCCAGCAGCTTGTGGGGACAGGACACCGGGGAGCTGTTTTTT CASSLWGQDTGELFF TRBJ2-2 many TRBD1 TRBV5-1
TGTGCCAGCAGCTACGTAGGGGGTGGGACTGAAGCTTTCTTT CASSYVGGGTEAFF TRBJ1-1 many NA TRBV11-2